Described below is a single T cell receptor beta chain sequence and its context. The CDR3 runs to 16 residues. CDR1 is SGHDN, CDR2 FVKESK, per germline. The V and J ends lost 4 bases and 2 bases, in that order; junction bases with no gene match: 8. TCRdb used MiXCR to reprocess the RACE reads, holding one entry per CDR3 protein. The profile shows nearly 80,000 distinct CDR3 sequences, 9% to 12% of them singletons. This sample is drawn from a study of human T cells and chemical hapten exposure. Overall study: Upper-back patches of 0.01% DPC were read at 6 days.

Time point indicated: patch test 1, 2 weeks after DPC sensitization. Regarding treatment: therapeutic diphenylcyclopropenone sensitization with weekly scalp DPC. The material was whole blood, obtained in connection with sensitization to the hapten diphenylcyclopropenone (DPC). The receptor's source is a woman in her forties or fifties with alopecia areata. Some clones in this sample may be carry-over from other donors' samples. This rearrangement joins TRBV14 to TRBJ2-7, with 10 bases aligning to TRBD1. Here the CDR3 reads CASSPHPGQGPYEQYF. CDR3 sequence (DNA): TGTGCCAGCAGCCCACATCCGGGACAGGGGCCCTACGAGCAGTACTTC.